Presented here are 15 T cell receptor beta chains from one specimen sequenced in a study of cytomegalovirus exposure and HLA in healthy donors. 13 Jbeta primers and 60 Vbeta primers were used for the PCR. Method: immunoSEQ multiplex PCR; TCRdb's copy keeps in-frame clones and lacks some. This sample yields roughly 120,000 clones, of which roughly two thirds are seen a single time; over 1.5% belongs to the top ten. The sample taken for sequencing was PBMCs. The receptors were sampled from a man aged 25-45 years in good health and CMV-seropositive.

The chain is built from TRBV2 and TRBJ2-5; 7 bases match TRBD2. The length of the CDR3 is 15 residues. In germline, CDR1 is SNHLY, CDR2 FYNNEI. V shed 1 base and J 6 bases; nucleotides not matched to a gene: 8. The CDR3 here is CASSEENAGAKTQYF. The CDR3 DNA follows: TGTGCCAGCAGTGAAGAGAACGCGGGAGCCAAGACCCAGTACTTC.

The chain links TRBV11-2 to TRBJ2-1, with TRBD2 matching over 9 bases. Germline CDR1 SGHAT, CDR2 FQNNGV. CDR3 length: 16 amino acids. J was trimmed by 0 bases and V by 5 bases; bases with no gene match: 5. CDR3 sequence reads: CASSLLAGNSYNEQFF. Written as DNA, the CDR3 is TGTGCCAGCAGCCTTCTAGCGGGGAACTCCTACAATGAGCAGTTCTTC.

The chain is built from TRBV2 and TRBJ2-1; 12 bases line up with TRBD2. From germline, CDR1 is SNHLY and CDR2 FYNNEI. The CDR3 has 15 amino acids. The trim removed 6 bases at V and 2 bases at J, leaving 2 bases unmatched. The CDR3 DNA reads TGTGCCAGCAGCCCTAGCGGGAGGGCCTACAATGAGCAGTTCTTC. The encoded protein is CASSPSGRAYNEQFF.

The sample holds a few counts of this clone. CDR3 bases: TGTGCCAGCAGTACTCTGAGGGGAGGATCAGATACGCAGTATTTT. It specifies CASSTLRGGSDTQYF. The chain uses TRBV6-5 and TRBJ2-3, with a possible D match to TRBD2 (6 bases). Germline V CDR1 and CDR2: MNHEY, SVGAGI. The V end was cut by 5 bases, the J end by 4 bases, with 16 bases between. The CDR3 spans 15 residues.

The rearrangement joins TRBV2 to TRBJ1-1; D gene ambiguous. This CDR3 spans 14 amino acids. V gave up 4 bases and J gave up 0 bases, with 9 bases separating them. The germline CDR1 and CDR2 sequences are SNHLY and FYNNEI. The CDR3 DNA sequence: TGTGCCAGCAGTGCACATGAATTGAACACTGAAGCTTTCTTT. It translates to CASSAHELNTEAFF.

This chain uses TRBV19 with TRBJ2-7; D might be TRBD2 (6 bases). CDR1 LNHDA and CDR2 SQIVND come from the germline V gene (reference sequence). The CDR3 consists of 14 residues. V lost 5 bases and J lost 9, with 20 bases in between. The CDR3 sequence is CASSFWDSSGMQYF. As DNA, the CDR3 is TGTGCCAGTAGTTTCTGGGACTCTTCAGGCATGCAGTACTTC.

This clone has only one observation. The chain links TRBV10-1 to TRBJ1-5; TRBD1 matches at 7 bases. With 8 bases clipped from V and 1 base from J, the junction kept 23 bases outside the gene matches. Germline assignment: CDR1 WNHNN and CDR2 SYGVQD (reference sequence). This CDR3 has 20 amino acids. Here the CDR3 reads CASPEIRDRRTSWSNQPQHF. The CDR3 DNA reads TGCGCCAGCCCGGAAATTAGGGACAGAAGAACTAGTTGGAGCAATCAGCCCCAGCATTTT.

This clone was seen a handful of times. The gene calls are TRBV6-5 and TRBJ2-7, with a tentative D call TRBD1 (6 bases). Trimming took 7 bases from V and 2 from J, leaving 12 bases between them. This CDR3 has 13 residues. Germline V gene lookup returns CDR1 MNHEY and CDR2 SVGAGI. CDR3 sequence reads: CASTGQGPYEQYF. CDR3 DNA: TGTGCCAGCACCGGGCAGGGGCCCTACGAGCAGTACTTC.

J is TRBJ2-7 and V is TRBV6-5; D unresolved. V was pared by 5 bases and J by 2 bases, with 10 bases between. CDR3 length: 13 residues. Germline CDR1 is MNHEY and CDR2 is SVGAGI. This CDR3 is CASSNGFPYEQYF. CDR3 nucleotide sequence: TGTGCCAGCAGTAACGGGTTCCCCTACGAGCAGTACTTC.

This clone was seen more than once but under ten times. In nucleotides, the CDR3 is TGTGCCAGCAGCTTAGGAGCGGGTTATGCCTACAATGAGCAGTTCTTC. Amino acid sequence: CASSLGAGYAYNEQFF. The chain uses TRBV5-6 and TRBJ2-1; D might be TRBD2 (6 bases). Germline lookup yields CDR1 SGHDT and CDR2 YYEEEE. V dropped 2 bases and J dropped 2 bases, with 14 bases sitting between them. This CDR3 contains 16 residues.

This chain uses TRBV7-2 with TRBJ2-7, with D uncertain. The CDR3 contains 16 residues. V gave up 3 bases and J gave up 0 bases, with 15 bases separating them. Per germline, CDR1 SGHTA and CDR2 FQGNSA. The CDR3 loop is CASSFAGSESSYEQYF. Written as DNA, the CDR3 is TGTGCCAGCAGCTTCGCCGGCAGCGAAAGCTCCTACGAGCAGTACTTC.

With regard to this clone: At one of its ends the junction is not consistent with the germline gene, which may arise from a read error. V usage is TRBV29-1 and J usage is TRBJ1-1; no reliable D call. Germline V CDR1 and CDR2: SQVTM, ANQGSEA. The CDR3 is made up of 11 amino acids. This CDR3 reads CSVVFPVRANF. The CDR3 DNA is TGCAGCGTTGTTTTTCCCGTTAGAGCGAACTTT.

This rearrangement joins TRBV10-3 to TRBJ2-3; no clear D gene. Trimming cost V 3 bases and J 4 bases, with 8 bases left between them. Per germline, CDR1 ENHRY and CDR2 SYGVKD. The CDR3 contains 13 residues. The CDR3 nucleotides are TGTGCCATCAGTGAATCTACCGCAGATACGCAGTATTTT. Translating it yields CAISESTADTQYF.

The chain is built from TRBV5-8 and TRBJ1-3; D gene uncertain. The ends were cut back, 3 bases at V and 0 bases at J, with 7 bases in the middle. CDR1 and CDR2 from the germline V gene are SGHTS and YDEGEE. The CDR3 runs to 14 residues. This CDR3 is CASSSLSSGNTIYF. The CDR3 DNA is TGTGCCAGCAGCTCCCTGAGCTCTGGAAACACCATATATTTT.

J is TRBJ2-7 and V is TRBV7-2; 9 nucleotides match TRBD1. With V trimmed by 6 bases and J by 1 base, 4 bases remained unmatched. Looked up from germline, CDR1 is SGHTA and CDR2 is FQGNSA. This CDR3 contains 14 residues. In DNA, the CDR3 is TGTGCCAGCAGTGGGACAGGGTTTTCCTACGAGCAGTACTTC. Residues: CASSGTGFSYEQYF. Full variable domain (remainder filled in from reference TRBV7-2 and TRBJ2-7): GAGVSQSPSNKVTEKGKDVELRCDPISGHTALYWYRQSLGQGLEFLIYFQGNSAPDKSGLPSDRFSAERTGGSVSTLTIQRTQQEDSAVYLCASSGTGFSYEQYFGPGTRLTVT.